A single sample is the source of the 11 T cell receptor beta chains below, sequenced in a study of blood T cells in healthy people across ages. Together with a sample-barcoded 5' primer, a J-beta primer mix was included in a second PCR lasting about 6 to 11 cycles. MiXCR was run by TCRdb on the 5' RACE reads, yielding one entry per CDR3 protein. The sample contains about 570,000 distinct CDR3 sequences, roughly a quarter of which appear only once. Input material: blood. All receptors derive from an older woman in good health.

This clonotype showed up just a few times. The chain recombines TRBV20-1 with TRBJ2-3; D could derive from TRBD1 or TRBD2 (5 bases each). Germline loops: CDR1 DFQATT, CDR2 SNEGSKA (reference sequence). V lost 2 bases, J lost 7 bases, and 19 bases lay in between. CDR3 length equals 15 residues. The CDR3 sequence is CSARPTGSGGNTQYF. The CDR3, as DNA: TGCAGTGCTAGACCCACCGGGTCTGGGGGAAATACGCAGTATTTT.

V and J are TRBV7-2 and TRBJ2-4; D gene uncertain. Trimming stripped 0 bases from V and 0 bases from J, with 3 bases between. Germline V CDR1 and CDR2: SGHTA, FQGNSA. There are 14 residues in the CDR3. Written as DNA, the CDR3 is TGTGCCAGCAGCTTAGCTGTAGCCAAAAACATTCAGTACTTC. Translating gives CASSLAVAKNIQYF.

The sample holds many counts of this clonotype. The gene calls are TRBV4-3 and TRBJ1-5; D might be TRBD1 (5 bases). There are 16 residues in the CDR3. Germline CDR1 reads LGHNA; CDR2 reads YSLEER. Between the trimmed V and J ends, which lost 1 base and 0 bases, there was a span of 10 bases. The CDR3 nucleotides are TGCGCCAGCAGCCAAGGCCGACAGTATAGCAATCAGCCCCAGCATTTT. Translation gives CASSQGRQYSNQPQHF.

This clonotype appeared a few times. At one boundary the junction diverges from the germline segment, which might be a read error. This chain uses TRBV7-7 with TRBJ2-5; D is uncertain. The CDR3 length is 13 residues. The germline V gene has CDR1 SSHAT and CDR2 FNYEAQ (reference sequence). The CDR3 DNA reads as TGTGCTAGCAGTTTCCAGATCCAAGAGACCCAGTACTTC. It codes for CASSFQIQETQYF.

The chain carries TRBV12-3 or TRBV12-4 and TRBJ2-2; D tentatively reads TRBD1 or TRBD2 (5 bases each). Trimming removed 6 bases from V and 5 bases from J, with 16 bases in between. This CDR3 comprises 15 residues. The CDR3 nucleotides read TGTGCCAGCAGCTCTACCCCGAGGGGAACCGGGGAGCTGTTTTTT. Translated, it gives CASSSTPRGTGELFF.

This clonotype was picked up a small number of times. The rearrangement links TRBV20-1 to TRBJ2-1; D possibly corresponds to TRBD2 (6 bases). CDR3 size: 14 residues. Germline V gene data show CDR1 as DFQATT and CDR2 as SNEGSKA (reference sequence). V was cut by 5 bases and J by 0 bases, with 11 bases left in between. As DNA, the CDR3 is TGCAGTGCTCCTAGCGAGAGCTCCTACAATGAGCAGTTCTTC. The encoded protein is CSAPSESSYNEQFF.

The CDR3 sequence is CASSQDWNRGSTEAFF. The CDR3 nucleotides are TGCGCCAGCAGCCAAGATTGGAACAGGGGGTCCACTGAAGCTTTCTTT. The chain combines TRBV4-3 with TRBJ1-1, with TRBD1 matching over 8 bases. CDR3 length: 16 residues. Germline CDR1 reads LGHNA; CDR2 reads YSLEER. The V segment lost 0 bases and the J segment 4 bases; nucleotides outside the gene matches: 7.

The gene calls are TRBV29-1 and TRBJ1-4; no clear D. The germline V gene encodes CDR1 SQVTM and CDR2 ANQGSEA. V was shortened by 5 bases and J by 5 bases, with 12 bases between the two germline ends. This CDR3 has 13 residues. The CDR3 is CSVRGKANEKLFF. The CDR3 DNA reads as TGCAGCGTTCGAGGGAAGGCGAATGAAAAACTGTTTTTT.

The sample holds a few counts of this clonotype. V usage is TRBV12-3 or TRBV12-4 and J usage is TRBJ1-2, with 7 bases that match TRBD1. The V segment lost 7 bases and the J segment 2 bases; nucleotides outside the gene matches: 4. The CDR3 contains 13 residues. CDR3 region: CASTRTGNYGYTF. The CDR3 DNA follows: TGTGCCAGCACCAGGACAGGCAACTATGGCTACACCTTC.

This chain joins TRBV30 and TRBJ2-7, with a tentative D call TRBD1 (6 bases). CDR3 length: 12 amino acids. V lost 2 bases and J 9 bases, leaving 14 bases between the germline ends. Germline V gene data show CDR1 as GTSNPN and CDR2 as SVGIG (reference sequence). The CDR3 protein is CAWSRQDWGQYF. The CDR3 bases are TGTGCCTGGAGTAGACAGGACTGGGGGCAGTACTTC.

CDR3 amino acids: CASSYGAAGGDTEAFF. The CDR3 DNA reads as TGTGCCAGCAGTTACGGAGCGGCTGGAGGGGACACTGAAGCTTTCTTT. The chain employs TRBV6-5 and TRBJ1-1; D might be TRBD1 (5 bases). This CDR3 region has 16 residues. V lost 2 bases and J 3 bases, leaving 16 bases between the germline ends. Germline loops: CDR1 MNHEY, CDR2 SVGAGI.